The source of this T cell receptor (beta chain) is a study of cytomegalovirus exposure and HLA in healthy donors. This CDR3 spans 14 amino acids. CDR1 and CDR2 from the germline V gene are SGHAT and FQNNGV. Trimming pared 3 bases from V and 0 bases from J, leaving 8 bases between. In its sample, this clone was seen a few times. The study ran its PCR with 60 Vbeta and 13 Jbeta primers. Sequenced by immunoSEQ multiplex PCR; TCRdb stores in-frame clones only, minus some. The table lists about 110,000 clones, approximately 74% of them singletons. This sequence originates from a woman in her thirties or forties in good health and CMV-seropositive. The V call is TRBV11-2, the J call TRBJ1-1; D is ambiguous. Sequences were obtained from PBMCs. The CDR3 sequence is CASSFNLMNTEAFF. CDR3 bases: TGTGCCAGCAGCTTTAACTTAATGAACACTGAAGCTTTCTTT. Using reference TRBV11-2 and TRBJ1-1 for the parts outside the CDR3, the full variable domain is EAGVAQSPRYKIIEKRQSVAFWCNPISGHATLYWYQQILGQGPKLLIQFQNNGVVDDSQLPKDRFSAERLKGVDSTLKIQPAKLEDSAVYLCASSFNLMNTEAFFGQGTRLTVV.